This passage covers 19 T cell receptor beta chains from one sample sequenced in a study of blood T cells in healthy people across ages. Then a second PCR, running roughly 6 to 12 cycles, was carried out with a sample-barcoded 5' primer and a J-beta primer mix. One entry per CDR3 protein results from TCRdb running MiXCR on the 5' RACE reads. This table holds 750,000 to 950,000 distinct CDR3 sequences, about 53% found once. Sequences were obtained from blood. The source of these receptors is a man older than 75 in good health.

The CDR3 DNA sequence: TGTGCCAGCAGCTTCCGCAGGGGCTACGAGCAGTACTTC. Amino acid sequence: CASSFRRGYEQYF. V gene TRBV11-1 combines with J gene TRBJ2-7, with a tentative D call TRBD1 (6 bases). Per the germline V gene, CDR1 is SGHAT and CDR2 is FQDESV (reference sequence). V lost 3 bases to trimming and J lost 3 bases, with 9 bases between them. CDR3 length equals 13 residues.

CDR3 nucleotides: TGTGCCACCAGCGTAGCGGGACTAGCGAAAAACAATGAGCAGTTCTTC. Amino acids: CATSVAGLAKNNEQFF. J is TRBJ2-1 and V is TRBV24-1; 10 bases are shared with TRBD2. The germline V gene encodes CDR1 KGHDR and CDR2 SFDVKD. V lost 7 bases and J lost 5; bases outside the gene matches: 10. The CDR3 has 16 residues.

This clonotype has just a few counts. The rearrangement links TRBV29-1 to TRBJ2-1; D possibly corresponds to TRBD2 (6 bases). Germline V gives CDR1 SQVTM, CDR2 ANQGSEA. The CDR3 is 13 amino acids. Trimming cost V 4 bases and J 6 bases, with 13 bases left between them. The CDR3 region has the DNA TGCAGCGTTGGGGGACTCCTGCTCAATGAGCAGTTCTTC. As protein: CSVGGLLLNEQFF.

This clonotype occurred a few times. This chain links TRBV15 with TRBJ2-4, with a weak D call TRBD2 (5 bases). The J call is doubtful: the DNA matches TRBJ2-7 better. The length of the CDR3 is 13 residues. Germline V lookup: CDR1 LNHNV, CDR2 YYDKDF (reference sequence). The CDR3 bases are TGTGCCACCAGCTCCTATGAGAGGGACGAGCAGTACTTC. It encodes CATSSYERDEQYF.

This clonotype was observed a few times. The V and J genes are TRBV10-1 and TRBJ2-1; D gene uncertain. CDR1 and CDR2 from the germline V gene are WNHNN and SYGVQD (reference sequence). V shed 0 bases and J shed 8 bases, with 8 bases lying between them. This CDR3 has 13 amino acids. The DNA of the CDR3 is TGCGCCAGCAGTGAGTCGACGGTGTATGAGCAGTTCTTC. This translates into CASSESTVYEQFF.

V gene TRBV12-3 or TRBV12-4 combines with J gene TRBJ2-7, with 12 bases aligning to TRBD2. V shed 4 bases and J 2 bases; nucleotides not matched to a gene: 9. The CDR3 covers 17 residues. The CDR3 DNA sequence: TGTGCCAGCAGTTATAGGACTAGCGGGACAGCCACCTACGAGCAGTACTTC. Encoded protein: CASSYRTSGTATYEQYF.

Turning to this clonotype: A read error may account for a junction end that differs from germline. CDR3 DNA: TGTGCCAGCAGCCCTGGTCCCGAGACAGGGGGTCCTAACTATGGCTACGCCTTC. This encodes CASSPGPETGGPNYGYAF. The chain is built from TRBV7-2 and TRBJ1-2; 9 bases line up with TRBD1. The CDR3 contains 18 residues. Germline-derived CDR1 and CDR2 are SGHTA and FQGNSA.

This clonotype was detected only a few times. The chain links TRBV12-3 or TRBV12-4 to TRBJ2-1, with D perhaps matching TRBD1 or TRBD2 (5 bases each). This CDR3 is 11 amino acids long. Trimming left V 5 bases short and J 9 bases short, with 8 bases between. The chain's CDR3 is CASSVRGEQFF. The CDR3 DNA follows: TGTGCCAGCAGTGTGAGGGGTGAGCAGTTCTTC.

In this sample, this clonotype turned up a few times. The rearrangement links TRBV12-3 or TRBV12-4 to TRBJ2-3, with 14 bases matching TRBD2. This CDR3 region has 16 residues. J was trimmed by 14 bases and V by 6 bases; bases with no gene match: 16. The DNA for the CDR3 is TGTGCCAGCAGCCTGGAGGGGACTAGCGGGAGTGGGTACGCGTATTTT. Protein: CASSLEGTSGSGYAYF.

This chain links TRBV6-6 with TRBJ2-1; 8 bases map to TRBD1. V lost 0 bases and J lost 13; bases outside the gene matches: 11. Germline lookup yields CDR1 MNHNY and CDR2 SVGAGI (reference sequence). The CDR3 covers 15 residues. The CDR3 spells CASSYSQGAGETQFF. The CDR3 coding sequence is TGTGCCAGCAGTTACTCCCAGGGGGCCGGGGAGACCCAGTTCTTC.

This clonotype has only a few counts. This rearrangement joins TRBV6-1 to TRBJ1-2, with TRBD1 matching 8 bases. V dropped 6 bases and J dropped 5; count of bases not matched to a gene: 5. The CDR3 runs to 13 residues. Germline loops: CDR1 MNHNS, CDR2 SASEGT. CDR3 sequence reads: CASRWTGTYGYTF. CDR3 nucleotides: TGTGCCAGCAGGTGGACAGGGACATATGGCTACACCTTC.

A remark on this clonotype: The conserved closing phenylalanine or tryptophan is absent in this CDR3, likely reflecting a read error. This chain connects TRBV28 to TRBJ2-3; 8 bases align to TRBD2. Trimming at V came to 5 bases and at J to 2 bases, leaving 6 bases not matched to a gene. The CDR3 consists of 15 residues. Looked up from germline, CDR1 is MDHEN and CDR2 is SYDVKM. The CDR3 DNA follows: TGTGCCAGCAGTCCACTAGCGGCCTACACAGATACGCAGTATTAT. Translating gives CASSPLAAYTDTQYY.

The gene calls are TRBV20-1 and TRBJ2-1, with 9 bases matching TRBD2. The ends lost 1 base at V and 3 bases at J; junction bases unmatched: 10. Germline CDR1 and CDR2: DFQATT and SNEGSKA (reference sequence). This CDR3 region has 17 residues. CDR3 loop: CSARGAPSGTVYNEQFF. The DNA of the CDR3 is TGCAGTGCTAGAGGCGCGCCTAGCGGGACCGTCTACAATGAGCAGTTCTTC.

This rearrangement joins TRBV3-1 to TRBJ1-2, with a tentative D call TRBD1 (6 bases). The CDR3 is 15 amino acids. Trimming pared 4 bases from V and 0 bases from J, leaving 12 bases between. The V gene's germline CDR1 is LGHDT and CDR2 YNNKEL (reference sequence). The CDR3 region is CASSRTGNTNYGYTF. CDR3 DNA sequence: TGTGCCAGCAGCCGAACAGGGAACACTAACTATGGCTACACCTTC.

CDR3 DNA sequence: TGTGCCAGCAGATACCGGCCCGGCAGGGGATGGGAAGAGACCCAGTACTTC. Translation: CASRYRPGRGWEETQYF. V is TRBV11-3 and J is TRBJ2-5, with D possibly TRBD1 on 6 matching bases. The CDR3 consists of 17 residues. The V end was cut by 6 bases, the J end by 3 bases, with 23 bases between. Germline V lookup: CDR1 SGHNT, CDR2 YENEEA. Full variable domain (remainder filled in from reference TRBV11-3 and TRBJ2-5): EAGVVQSPRYKIIEKKQPVAFWCNPISGHNTLYWYLQNLGQGPELLIRYENEEAVDDSQLPKDRFSAERLKGVDSTLKIQPAELGDSAVYLCASRYRPGRGWEETQYFGPGTRLLVL.

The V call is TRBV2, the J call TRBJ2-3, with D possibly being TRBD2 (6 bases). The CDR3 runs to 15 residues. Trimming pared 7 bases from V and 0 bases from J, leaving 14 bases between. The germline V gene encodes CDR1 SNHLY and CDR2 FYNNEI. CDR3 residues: CASILTGLSTDTQYF. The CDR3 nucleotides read TGTGCCAGCATTCTCACGGGACTCAGCACAGATACGCAGTATTTT.

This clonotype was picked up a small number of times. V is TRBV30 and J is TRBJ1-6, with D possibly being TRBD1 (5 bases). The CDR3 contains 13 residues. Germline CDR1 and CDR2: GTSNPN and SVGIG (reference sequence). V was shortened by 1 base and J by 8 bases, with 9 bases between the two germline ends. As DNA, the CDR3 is TGTGCCTGGAGTGGGGGGATTGATTCACCCCTCCACTTT. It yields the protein CAWSGGIDSPLHF.

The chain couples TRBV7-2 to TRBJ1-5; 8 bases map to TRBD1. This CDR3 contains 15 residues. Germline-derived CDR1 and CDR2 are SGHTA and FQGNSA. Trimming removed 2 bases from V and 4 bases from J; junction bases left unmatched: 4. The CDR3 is CASSLFRGPNQPQHF. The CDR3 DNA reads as TGTGCCAGCAGCTTATTCAGGGGGCCGAATCAGCCCCAGCATTTT.

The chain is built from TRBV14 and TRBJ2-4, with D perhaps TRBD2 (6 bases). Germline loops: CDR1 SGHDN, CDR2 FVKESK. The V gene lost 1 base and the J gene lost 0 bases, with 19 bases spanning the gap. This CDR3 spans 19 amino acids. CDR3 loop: CASSQGGGRWGLAKNIQYF. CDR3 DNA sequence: TGTGCCAGCAGCCAAGGTGGAGGGAGATGGGGACTAGCCAAAAACATTCAGTACTTC. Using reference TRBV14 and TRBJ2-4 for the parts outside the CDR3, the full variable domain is EAGVTQFPSHSVIEKGQTVTLRCDPISGHDNLYWYRRVMGKEIKFLLHFVKESKQDESGMPNNRFLAERTGGTYSTLKVQPAELEDSGVYFCASSQGGGRWGLAKNIQYFGAGTRLSVL.